This TCR beta chain was profiled in a study of T-cell memory formation after mild COVID-19. TCRdb itself ran the 5' RACE reads through MiXCR, one entry per CDR3 protein. The table includes 90,000 to 120,000 distinct CDR3 sequences, roughly an eighth detected once. Deletions cut 0 bases from V and 7 bases from J, with 13 bases between. The CDR3 extends over 16 amino acids. Germline CDR1 and CDR2: LGHNA and YNFKEQ. The clonotype comes from a man between 18 and 29 years old who had mild COVID-19 (a few samples of this study predate the infection). Cell type and time point are not known. The chain employs TRBV4-2 and TRBJ1-6, with D unresolved. The specimen was PBMCs or a T cell subset sorted from them (not recorded which). CDR3 in amino acids: CASSQDVASRNSPLHF. The CDR3 DNA reads as TGTGCCAGCAGCCAAGATGTTGCCAGCCGCAATTCACCCCTCCACTTT.